What follows are 28 T cell receptor beta chains derived from one specimen sequenced in a study of radiation and T cells in renal cell carcinoma. Sequencing was performed with immunoSEQ multiplex PCR; in TCRdb, only in-frame clones are kept and a portion is missing. Of 75,000 to 95,000 clones in the sample, 85% were seen once. Described time point: blood 4 weeks post-SBRT, at nephrectomy. As to treatment: 15 Gy SBRT to primary tumor, nephrectomy 4 weeks later. Sequences were derived from blood, sampled from a patient whose treatment included radiotherapy and nephrectomy. All receptors come from a man aged 50-60 years with renal cell carcinoma.

This clone was seen only a few times. The chain carries TRBV4-3 and TRBJ2-5, with 10 bases that match TRBD2. V shed 3 bases and J 1 base; nucleotides not matched to a gene: 8. Germline V gives CDR1 LGHNA, CDR2 YSLEER. CDR3 length equals 17 residues. CDR3 in DNA: TGCGCCAGCAGCCACTACGTTAGCGGGGGGACCCAAGAGACCCAGTACTTC. Its protein is CASSHYVSGGTQETQYF.

The J gene is TRBJ2-7, the V gene TRBV27; 10 bases line up with TRBD2. The CDR3 has 15 amino acids. Germline V gives CDR1 MNHEY, CDR2 SMNVEV (reference sequence). The V gene end was trimmed by 2 bases and the J gene end by 4 bases; junction bases not matched to a gene: 5. The CDR3 is CASSLVLAGVYEQYF. The DNA of the CDR3 is TGTGCCAGCAGTTTAGTTCTAGCGGGAGTTTACGAGCAGTACTTC.

This rearrangement joins TRBV7-9 to TRBJ2-2; D is ambiguous. The CDR3 totals 13 residues. Trimming stripped 4 bases from V and 4 bases from J, with 7 bases between. Germline CDR1 is SEHNR and CDR2 is FQNEAQ (reference sequence). This CDR3 reads CASSSARTGELFF. In DNA form, the CDR3 reads TGTGCCAGCAGCTCCGCTCGCACCGGGGAGCTGTTTTTT. The complete variable domain, with remaining parts taken from reference TRBV7-9 and TRBJ2-2, reads DTGVSQNPRHKITKRGQNVTFRCDPISEHNRLYWYRQTLGQGPEFLTYFQNEAQLEKSRLLSDRFSAERPKGSFSTLEIQRTEQGDSAMYLCASSSARTGELFFGEGSRLTVL.

The gene calls are TRBV10-3 and TRBJ1-5, with a possible D match to TRBD1 (6 bases). This CDR3 comprises 15 residues. V gave up 0 bases and J gave up 9 bases, with 15 bases separating them. Germline lookup yields CDR1 ENHRY and CDR2 SYGVKD. CDR3 nucleotide sequence: TGTGCCATCAGTGAGTCGCAAGGGAGGGGGGGGCCCCAGCATTTT. It is translated as CAISESQGRGGPQHF.

The chain links TRBV2 to TRBJ2-4; D assignment may be TRBD1 or TRBD2 (5 bases each). CDR3 length: 16 amino acids. Trimming shortened V by 0 bases and J by 4 bases, and 13 bases separated the two germline ends. Germline V lookup: CDR1 SNHLY, CDR2 FYNNEI. CDR3 residues: CASSEASGPAKNIQYF. CDR3 coding DNA: TGTGCCAGCAGTGAAGCGTCGGGACCGGCAAAAAACATTCAGTACTTC.

This chain links TRBV5-1 with TRBJ1-2, with TRBD1 matching over 10 bases. The trim removed 5 bases at V and 4 bases at J, leaving 5 bases unmatched. Germline CDR1 and CDR2: SGHRS and YFSETQ. The CDR3 contains 14 residues. The CDR3 protein is CASRSGQGGYGYTF. CDR3 nucleotides: TGCGCCAGCAGGTCAGGACAGGGGGGCTATGGCTACACCTTC. Filled out from reference TRBV5-1 and TRBJ1-2, the complete variable domain reads KAGVTQTPRYLIKTRGQQVTLSCSPISGHRSVSWYQQTPGQGLQFLFEYFSETQRNKGNFPGRFSGRQFSNSRSEMNVSTLELGDSALYLCASRSGQGGYGYTFGSGTRLTVV.

The chain carries TRBV11-2 and TRBJ2-1, with D possibly TRBD1 on 6 matching bases. CDR3 length: 14 amino acids. Germline V lookup: CDR1 SGHAT, CDR2 FQNNGV. V dropped 6 bases and J dropped 8 bases, with 17 bases sitting between them. The CDR3 bases are TGTGCCAGCAGTTACACAGGGAGTGGATATGAGCAGTTCTTC. Its translation: CASSYTGSGYEQFF.

The chain carries TRBV4-3 and TRBJ2-5; unclear D gene. This CDR3 is 14 amino acids long. The germline V gene encodes CDR1 LGHNA and CDR2 YSLEER. Trimming pared 0 bases from V and 5 bases from J, leaving 10 bases between. The CDR3 spells CASSQDFDTETQYF. In nucleotides, the CDR3 is TGCGCCAGCAGCCAAGATTTCGATACTGAGACCCAGTACTTC.

This clone is a singleton in its sample. The chain employs TRBV6-5 and TRBJ2-7, with D possibly being TRBD2 (6 bases). Germline lookup yields CDR1 MNHEY and CDR2 SVGAGI. Trimming took 8 bases from V and 5 from J, leaving 16 bases between them. The length of the CDR3 is 13 residues. The CDR3 region has the DNA TGTGCCAGCGGCGGGTGGGGCGGGAACGAGCAGTACTTC. Protein product: CASGGWGGNEQYF.

This sequence joins TRBV18 and TRBJ2-2; 7 bases are shared with TRBD1. Germline trimming cut 4 bases from V and 13 bases from J; bases unmatched to any gene: 9. This CDR3 has 13 residues. The germline gives CDR1 KGHSH, CDR2 LQKENI. The CDR3 DNA reads TGTGCCAGCTCACAGGGGGCAGAAGAGAGGCTGTTTTTT. Its protein product is CASSQGAEERLFF.

This rearrangement joins TRBV7-6 to TRBJ2-5; D may be TRBD1 or TRBD2 (5 bases each). V was clipped by 5 bases and J by 1 base, with 14 bases between them. Germline V CDR1 and CDR2: SGHVS, FNYEAQ. This CDR3 comprises 15 residues. The CDR3, as DNA: TGTGCCAGCAGCCCAAATCGGGGACGCCAAGAGACCCAGTACTTC. Translating it yields CASSPNRGRQETQYF.

The rearrangement joins TRBV5-6 to TRBJ1-5, with no clear D. The CDR3 runs to 15 residues. The germline gives CDR1 SGHDT, CDR2 YYEEEE. The ends were cut back, 3 bases at V and 0 bases at J, with 10 bases in the middle. The CDR3 coding sequence is TGTGCCAGCAGCTACAGAGCTTATAGCAATCAGCCCCAGCATTTT. Its translation: CASSYRAYSNQPQHF.

This clone was counted only a few times. The rearrangement joins TRBV7-2 to TRBJ2-7; TRBD2 matches at 12 bases. CDR1 is SGHTA, CDR2 FQGNSA, per germline. CDR3 length: 15 amino acids. V shed 5 bases and J 2 bases; nucleotides not matched to a gene: 4. CDR3 DNA: TGTGCCAGCAGCCCTTCTAGCGGGAGGGCCTACGAGCAGTACTTC. As protein: CASSPSSGRAYEQYF.

Only one count was recorded for this clone. CDR3 residues: CASSMRTGSYNSPLHF. CDR3 nucleotides: TGTGCCAGTAGTATGAGGACAGGCTCCTATAATTCACCCCTCCACTTT. V is TRBV19 and J is TRBJ1-6; 7 bases map to TRBD1. CDR3 length equals 16 residues. CDR1 is LNHDA, CDR2 SQIVND, per germline (reference sequence). Unmatched junction bases numbered 2, after V lost 3 bases and J lost 0 bases.

This clone has a single count. This chain links TRBV19 with TRBJ2-3, with 12 bases lining up with TRBD2. Germline V gives CDR1 LNHDA, CDR2 SQIVND (reference sequence). The CDR3 is made up of 16 amino acids. Trimming at V came to 6 bases and at J to 3 bases, leaving 7 bases not matched to a gene. The CDR3 bases are TGTGCCAGTAGGTCTAGCGGGGGGGCCAAGACAGATACGCAGTATTTT. Translating gives CASRSSGGAKTDTQYF.

This chain connects TRBV6-5 to TRBJ2-7; 7 bases line up with TRBD2. In germline, CDR1 is MNHEY, CDR2 SVGAGI. The CDR3 length is 14 residues. Losses at the gene ends were 7 bases for V and 2 bases for J; bases not matched to a gene: 8. This CDR3 reads CASIGEGVPYEQYF. The CDR3 nucleotides read TGTGCCAGCATTGGGGAGGGTGTACCCTACGAGCAGTACTTC.

J is TRBJ2-1 and V is TRBV12-5; the D gene is possibly TRBD1 (5 bases). This CDR3 is 15 amino acids long. Germline CDR1 reads LGHNT; CDR2 reads FRNRAP. Trimming stripped 3 bases from V and 3 bases from J, with 12 bases between. The CDR3 region has the DNA TGTGCTAGTGGTTTCTTGCAGGGTGACTACAATGAGCAGTTCTTC. This encodes CASGFLQGDYNEQFF.

The V and J genes are TRBV5-1 and TRBJ2-2, with D perhaps assigned TRBD1 or TRBD2 (5 bases each). V was shortened by 3 bases and J by 2 bases, with 14 bases between the two germline ends. The CDR3 runs to 16 residues. Germline lookup yields CDR1 SGHRS and CDR2 YFSETQ. CDR3 amino acids: CASSWGYSPNTGELFF. The CDR3 coding sequence is TGCGCCAGCAGCTGGGGGTACTCACCCAACACCGGGGAGCTGTTTTTT.

This rearrangement joins TRBV6-5 to TRBJ1-4, with TRBD1 matching 7 bases. Germline V gives CDR1 MNHEY, CDR2 SVGAGI. The CDR3 contains 14 residues. J lost 8 bases, V lost 5 bases, and 8 bases had no gene match. The CDR3 region is CASSPSQGLEKLFF. Written as DNA, the CDR3 is TGTGCCAGCAGTCCGTCACAGGGGTTGGAAAAACTGTTTTTT.

The rearrangement joins TRBV5-1 to TRBJ2-1; no definite D call. This CDR3 region has 13 residues. Germline CDR1 reads SGHRS; CDR2 reads YFSETQ. Between the trimmed V and J ends, which lost 4 bases and 9 bases, there was a span of 14 bases. Here the CDR3 reads CASSAVFRTEQFF. DNA of the CDR3: TGCGCCAGCAGCGCGGTCTTCCGCACTGAGCAGTTCTTC.

This clone was detected only once. This chain uses TRBV9 with TRBJ2-7, with D uncertain. There are 16 residues in the CDR3. The ends were cut back, 0 bases at V and 2 bases at J, with 15 bases in the middle. The germline gives CDR1 SGDLS, CDR2 YYNGEE. CDR3 coding DNA: TGTGCCAGCAGCGTAGCTGTAGGTACTCGGACCTACGAGCAGTACTTC. It encodes CASSVAVGTRTYEQYF.

This CDR3 reads CASSLSGQTNEKLFF. Written as DNA, the CDR3 is TGTGCCAGCAGTTTGTCTGGGCAGACTAATGAAAAACTGTTTTTT. The chain has TRBV28 and TRBJ1-4; no definite D call. The CDR3 extends over 15 amino acids. Germline V gives CDR1 MDHEN, CDR2 SYDVKM. The germline V and J ends were trimmed by 3 bases and 2 bases, with 10 bases remaining between them.

This rearrangement joins TRBV11-2 to TRBJ2-2; no reliable D call. Germline lookup yields CDR1 SGHAT and CDR2 FQNNGV. The CDR3 spans 17 residues. The V end lost 3 bases, the J end lost 8 bases, and 22 bases lay between the germline ends. This chain's CDR3 is CASSLRPDPRFTGELFF. The CDR3 DNA is TGTGCCAGCAGCTTGAGGCCGGATCCCCGTTTCACGGGGGAGCTGTTTTTT.

The chain carries TRBV7-2 and TRBJ2-1; 9 bases are a match to TRBD2. J lost 5 bases, V lost 7 bases, and 9 bases had no gene match. The CDR3 is 15 residues long. Germline lookup yields CDR1 SGHTA and CDR2 FQGNSA. In nucleotides, the CDR3 is TGTGCCAGCACCAAAGCGGGAGGAGTAAACAATGAGCAGTTCTTC. This gives the protein CASTKAGGVNNEQFF.

This CDR3 is CASSQGTWDGNNYGYTF. The CDR3 nucleotides read TGTGCCAGCAGCCAAGGCACCTGGGACGGAAATAACTATGGCTACACCTTC. This chain uses TRBV4-2 with TRBJ1-2; D perhaps matches TRBD1 (5 bases). V lost 1 base and J lost 1, with 16 bases in between. Germline CDR1 and CDR2: LGHNA and YNFKEQ. CDR3 length equals 17 residues.

CDR3 residues: CASSLSRDVKSQYF. The CDR3 nucleotides read TGTGCCAGCAGCTTATCACGCGACGTCAAGTCCCAGTACTTC. The chain carries TRBV11-1 and TRBJ2-5; no reliable D call. The ends were cut back, 2 bases at V and 9 bases at J, with 16 bases in the middle. The germline gives CDR1 SGHAT, CDR2 FQDESV (reference sequence). The CDR3 runs 14 residues.

The chain couples TRBV25-1 to TRBJ2-5; weak D call: TRBD1 (6 bases). The CDR3 totals 14 residues. The V and J ends lost 5 bases and 1 base respectively, with 11 bases between them. Germline-derived CDR1 and CDR2 are MGHDK and SYGVNS. The CDR3 DNA reads as TGTGCCAGCAGTAGGGACACCAGCCAAGAGACCCAGTACTTC. This encodes CASSRDTSQETQYF. The variable domain in full, with the rest retrieved from reference TRBV25-1 and TRBJ2-5, is EADIYQTPRYLVIGTGKKITLECSQTMGHDKMYWYQQDPGMELHLIHYSYGVNSTEKGDLSSESTVSRIRTEHFPLTLESARPSHTSQYLCASSRDTSQETQYFGPGTRLLVL.

The chain uses TRBV9 and TRBJ2-1; D gene uncertain. CDR3 length: 15 amino acids. V lost 0 bases and J lost 0, with 7 bases in between. Germline V gene lookup returns CDR1 SGDLS and CDR2 YYNGEE. In nucleotides, the CDR3 is TGTGCCAGCAGCGTAGGATTAGACTCCTACAATGAGCAGTTCTTC. It yields the protein CASSVGLDSYNEQFF.